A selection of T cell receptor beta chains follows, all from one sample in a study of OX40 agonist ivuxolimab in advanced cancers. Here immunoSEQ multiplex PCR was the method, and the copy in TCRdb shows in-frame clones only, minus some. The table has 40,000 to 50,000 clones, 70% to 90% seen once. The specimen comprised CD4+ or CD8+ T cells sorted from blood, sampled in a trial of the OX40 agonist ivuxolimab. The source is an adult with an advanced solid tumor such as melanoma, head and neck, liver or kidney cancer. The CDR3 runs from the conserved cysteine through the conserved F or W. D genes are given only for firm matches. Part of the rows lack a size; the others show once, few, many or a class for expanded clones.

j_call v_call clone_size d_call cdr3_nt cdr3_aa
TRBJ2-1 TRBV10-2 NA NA TGCGCCAGCAGTGAGTCGAGCTCCTACAATGAGCAGTTCTTC CASSESSSYNEQFF
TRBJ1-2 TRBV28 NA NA TGTGCCAGCAGCACCAGGGTGGGCGATATAGGGTACACCTTC CASSTRVGDIGYTF
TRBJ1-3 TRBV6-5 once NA TGTGCCAGCAGTTACAACAGTCCTCCTGGAAACACCATATATTTT CASSYNSPPGNTIYF
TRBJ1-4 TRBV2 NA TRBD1 TGTGCCAGCAGCGTCAAGGGACAGGGTTGGAATGAAAAACTGTTTTTT CASSVKGQGWNEKLFF
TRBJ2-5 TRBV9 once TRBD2 TGTGCCAGCAGCGTAGTGGGAGGGACAGAGACCCAGTACTTC CASSVVGGTETQYF
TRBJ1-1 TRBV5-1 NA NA TGCGCCAGCAGCTTGGCTCAGGGTACAATTGGGAACACTGAAGCTTTCTTT CASSLAQGTIGNTEAFF
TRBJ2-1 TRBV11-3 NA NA TGTGCCAGCAGCTCCTGGGACTCCACGCATGAGCAGTTCTTC CASSSWDSTHEQFF
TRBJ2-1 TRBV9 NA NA TGTGCCAGCAGCACCTCTGGGGTCTCCTACAATGAGCAGTTCTTC CASSTSGVSYNEQFF
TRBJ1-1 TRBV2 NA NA TGTGCCAGCCAAGCTATGAAGAACACTGAAGCTTTCTTT CASQAMKNTEAFF
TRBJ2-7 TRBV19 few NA TGTGCCACAGGAGTCTCCTACGAGCAGTACTTC CATGVSYEQYF
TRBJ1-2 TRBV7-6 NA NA TGTGCCAGCAGCTCCTACAGTGGGGGAGAAAATGGCTACACCTTC CASSSYSGGENGYTF
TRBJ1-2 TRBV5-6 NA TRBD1 TGTGCCAGCAGCCCTTACGGGGGACAGGGGCTATATGGCTACACCTTC CASSPYGGQGLYGYTF
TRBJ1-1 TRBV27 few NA TGTGCCAGCAGTTTAGCGACGGGGGGGGGAACTGAAGCTTTCTTT CASSLATGGGTEAFF
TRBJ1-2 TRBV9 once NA TGTGCCAGCAGCCCCCGGTTGAGCGTTCCGTCGAAAGACTATGGCTACACCTTC CASSPRLSVPSKDYGYTF
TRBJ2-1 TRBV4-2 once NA TGTGCCAGCAGCCTAAAGGCACTCACATACAATGAGCAGTTCTTC CASSLKALTYNEQFF
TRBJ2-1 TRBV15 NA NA TGTGCCACCAGCAGAGGGGGGGGCGGAGATGAGCAGTTCTTC CATSRGGGGDEQFF
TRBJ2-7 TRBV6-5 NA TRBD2 TGTGCCAGCAGTTACGGCAGCGGGGGCCTCTACGAGCAGTACTTC CASSYGSGGLYEQYF
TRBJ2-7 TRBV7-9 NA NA TGTGCCAGCAGCTTACCAGGGGCTTACGAGCAGTACTTC CASSLPGAYEQYF
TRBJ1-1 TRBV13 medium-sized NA TGTGCCAGCAAATCCGATGGAGGAATGAACACTGAAGCTTTCTTT CASKSDGGMNTEAFF
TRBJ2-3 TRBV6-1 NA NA TGTGCCAGCAGTGAACAGGTCGGCAGCACAGATACGCAGTATTTT CASSEQVGSTDTQYF
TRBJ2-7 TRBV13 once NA TGTGCCAGCAGCTTAGGGGACCGGGACCCACAGTACTTC CASSLGDRDPQYF
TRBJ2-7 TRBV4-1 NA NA TGCGCCAGCAGCCAAGACCGGGGCCGGGAGCAGTACTTC CASSQDRGREQYF
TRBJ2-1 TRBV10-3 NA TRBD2 TGTGCCATCAGTGTGACTAGCGGTCGATACAATGAGCAGTTCTTC CAISVTSGRYNEQFF
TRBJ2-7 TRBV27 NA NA TGTGCCAGCAGTGGGGGTTTCGAGCAGTACTTC CASSGGFEQYF
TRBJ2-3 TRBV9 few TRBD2 TGTGCCAGCAGCGCAAGCGGGGGAGCCTCAGATACGCAGTATTTT CASSASGGASDTQYF
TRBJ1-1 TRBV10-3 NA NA TGTGCCATCGGAACCTCCGGGGGGAGGATGGGGACTTTCTTT CAIGTSGGRMGTFF
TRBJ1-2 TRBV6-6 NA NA TGTGCCAGCAGTTACGGAACAGGTCAGGGTGGCTACACCTTC CASSYGTGQGGYTF
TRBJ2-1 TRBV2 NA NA TGTGCCAGCAGTACGACAGCGTTAAACAATGAGCAGTTCTTC CASSTTALNNEQFF
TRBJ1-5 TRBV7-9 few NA TGTGCCAGCAGCTTAGGACGGCTCGACCAGCCCCAGCATTTT CASSLGRLDQPQHF
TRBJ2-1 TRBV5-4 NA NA TGTGCCAGCAGCTCTTCCGGCTCCTACAATGAGCAGTTCTTC CASSSSGSYNEQFF
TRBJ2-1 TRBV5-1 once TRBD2 TGCGCCAGCAGCTTTCTAGCGGGAGAAGATGAGCAGTTCTTC CASSFLAGEDEQFF
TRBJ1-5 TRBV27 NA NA TGTGCCAGCAGTTTAGTGGGGGGCCGTCAGCCCCAGCATTTT CASSLVGGRQPQHF
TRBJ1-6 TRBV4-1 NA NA TGCGCCAGCAGCCAGATGGTTAACGCTATTTCACCCCTCCACTTT CASSQMVNAISPLHF
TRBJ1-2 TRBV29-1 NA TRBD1 TGCAGCGTTGACCCCGGGACAGGGGGGAGGCACTATGGCTACACCTTC CSVDPGTGGRHYGYTF
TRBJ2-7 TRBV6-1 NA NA TGTGCCAGCAGCGGGGGAGTAGGCTACGAGCAGTACTTC CASSGGVGYEQYF
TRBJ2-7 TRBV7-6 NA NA TGTGCCAGCAGCTTAAGGGGTCAAGGGGACGAGCAGTACTTC CASSLRGQGDEQYF
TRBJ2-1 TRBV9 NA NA TGTGCCAGCAGCCCCGGAGAGGCAGGGAATGAGCAGTTCTTC CASSPGEAGNEQFF
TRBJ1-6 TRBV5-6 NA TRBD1 TGTGCCAGCAGTTACGCCGGGACAGTTTCACCCCTCCACTTT CASSYAGTVSPLHF
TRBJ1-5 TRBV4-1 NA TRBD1 TGCGCCAGCAGCCCCAGACAGGGGGATCAGCCCCAGCATTTT CASSPRQGDQPQHF
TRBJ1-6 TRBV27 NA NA TGTGCCAGCAATAGAGGATTTTATAATTCACCCCTCCACTTT CASNRGFYNSPLHF